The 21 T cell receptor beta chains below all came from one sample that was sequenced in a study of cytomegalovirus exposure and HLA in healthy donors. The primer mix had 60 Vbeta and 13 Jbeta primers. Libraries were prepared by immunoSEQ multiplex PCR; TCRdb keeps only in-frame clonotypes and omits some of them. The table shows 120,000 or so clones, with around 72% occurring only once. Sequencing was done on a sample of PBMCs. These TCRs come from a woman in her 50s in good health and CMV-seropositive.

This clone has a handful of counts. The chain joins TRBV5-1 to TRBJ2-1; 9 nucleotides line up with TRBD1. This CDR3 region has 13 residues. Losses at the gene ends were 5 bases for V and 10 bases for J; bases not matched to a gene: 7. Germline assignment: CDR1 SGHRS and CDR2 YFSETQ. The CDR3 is CASRPGTGREQFF. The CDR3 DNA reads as TGCGCCAGCAGACCCGGGACAGGGCGAGAGCAGTTCTTC.

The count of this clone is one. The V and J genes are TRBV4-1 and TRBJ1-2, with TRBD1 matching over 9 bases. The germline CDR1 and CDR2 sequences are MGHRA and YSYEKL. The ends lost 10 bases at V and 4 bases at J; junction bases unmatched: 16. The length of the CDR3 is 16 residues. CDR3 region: CATKQGADPFGYGYTF. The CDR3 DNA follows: TGCGCCACGAAACAGGGGGCCGATCCTTTTGGCTATGGCTACACCTTC.

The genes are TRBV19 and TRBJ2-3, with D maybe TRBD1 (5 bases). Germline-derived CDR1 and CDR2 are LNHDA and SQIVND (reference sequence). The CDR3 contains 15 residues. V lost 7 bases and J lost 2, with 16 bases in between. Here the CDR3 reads CASMFVGPLTDTQYF. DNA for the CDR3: TGTGCCAGTATGTTTGTGGGGCCCCTCACAGATACGCAGTATTTT.

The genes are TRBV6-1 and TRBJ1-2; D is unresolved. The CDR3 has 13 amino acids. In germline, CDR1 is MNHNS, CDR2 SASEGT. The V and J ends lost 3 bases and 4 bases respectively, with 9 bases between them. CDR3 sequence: CASSDWQIYGYTF. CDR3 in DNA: TGTGCCAGCAGTGACTGGCAGATCTATGGCTACACCTTC.

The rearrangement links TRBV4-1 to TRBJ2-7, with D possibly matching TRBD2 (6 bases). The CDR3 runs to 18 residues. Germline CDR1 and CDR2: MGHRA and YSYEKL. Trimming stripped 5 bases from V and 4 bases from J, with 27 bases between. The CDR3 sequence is CASSKTGGLNPGVYEQYF. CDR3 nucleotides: TGCGCCAGCAGCAAAACTGGGGGTCTCAACCCGGGGGTTTACGAGCAGTACTTC.

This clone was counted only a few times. CDR3 nucleotides: TGCGCCAGCAGCCAGGCTATTGACAGGGAAAGAGGGGCCGGCGTTCAGCCCCAGCATTTT. Its protein is CASSQAIDRERGAGVQPQHF. The chain joins TRBV4-1 to TRBJ1-5; 7 bases match TRBD1. CDR1 and CDR2 from the germline V gene are MGHRA and YSYEKL. This CDR3 is built from 20 residues. The J segment lost 6 bases and the V segment lost 3 bases, leaving 23 bases of the junction unmatched.

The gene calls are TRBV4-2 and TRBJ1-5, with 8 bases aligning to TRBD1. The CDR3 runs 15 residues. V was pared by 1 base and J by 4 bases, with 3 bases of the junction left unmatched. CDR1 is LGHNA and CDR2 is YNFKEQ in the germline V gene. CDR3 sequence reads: CASSQGQGQNQPQHF. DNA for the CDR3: TGTGCCAGCAGCCAAGGACAGGGGCAAAATCAGCCCCAGCATTTT.

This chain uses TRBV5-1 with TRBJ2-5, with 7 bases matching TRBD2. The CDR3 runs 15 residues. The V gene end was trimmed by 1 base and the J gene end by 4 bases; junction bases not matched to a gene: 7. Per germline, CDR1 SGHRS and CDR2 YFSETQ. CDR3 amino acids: CASSLFVGGGETQYF. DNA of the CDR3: TGCGCCAGCAGCTTGTTTGTGGGGGGGGGAGAGACCCAGTACTTC.

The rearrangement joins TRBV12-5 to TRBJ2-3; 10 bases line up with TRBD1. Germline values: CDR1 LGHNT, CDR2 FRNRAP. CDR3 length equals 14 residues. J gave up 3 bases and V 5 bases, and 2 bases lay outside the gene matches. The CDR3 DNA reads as TGTGCTAGTGGTCTGGGACAGGGGACAGATACGCAGTATTTT. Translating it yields CASGLGQGTDTQYF.

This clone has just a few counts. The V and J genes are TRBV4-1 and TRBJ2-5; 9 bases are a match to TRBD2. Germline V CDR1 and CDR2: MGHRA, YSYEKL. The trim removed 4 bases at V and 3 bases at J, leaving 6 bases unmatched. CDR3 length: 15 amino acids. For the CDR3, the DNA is TGCGCCAGCAGCCCCATGCGGGGGGGCAAAGAGACCCAGTACTTC. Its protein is CASSPMRGGKETQYF.

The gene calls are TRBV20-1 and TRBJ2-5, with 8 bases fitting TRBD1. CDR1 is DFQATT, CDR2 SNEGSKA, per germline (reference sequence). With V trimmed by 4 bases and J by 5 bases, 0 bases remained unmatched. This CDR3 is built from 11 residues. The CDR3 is CSANRGETQYF. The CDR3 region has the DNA TGCAGTGCTAACAGGGGGGAGACCCAGTACTTC.

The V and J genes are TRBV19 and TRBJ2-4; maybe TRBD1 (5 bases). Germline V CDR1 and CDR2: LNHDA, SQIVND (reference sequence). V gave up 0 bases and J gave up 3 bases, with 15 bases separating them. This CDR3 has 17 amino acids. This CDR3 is CASSIDQGLLVKNIQYF. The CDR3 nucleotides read TGTGCCAGTAGTATAGATCAGGGTTTACTCGTCAAAAACATTCAGTACTTC.

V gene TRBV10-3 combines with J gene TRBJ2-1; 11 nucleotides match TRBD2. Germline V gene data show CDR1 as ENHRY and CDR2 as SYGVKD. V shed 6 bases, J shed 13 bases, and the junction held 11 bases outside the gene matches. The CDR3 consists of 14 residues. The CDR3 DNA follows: TGTGCCATCAGGCCGGGACTAGCGGCCGTGGAACAGTTCTTC. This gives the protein CAIRPGLAAVEQFF.

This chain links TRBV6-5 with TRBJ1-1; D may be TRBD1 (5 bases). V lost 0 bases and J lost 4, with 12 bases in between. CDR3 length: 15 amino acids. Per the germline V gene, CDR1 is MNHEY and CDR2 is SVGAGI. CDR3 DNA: TGTGCCAGCAGTTACTCCCAGGGAGGTGGCACTGAAGCTTTCTTT. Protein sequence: CASSYSQGGGTEAFF.

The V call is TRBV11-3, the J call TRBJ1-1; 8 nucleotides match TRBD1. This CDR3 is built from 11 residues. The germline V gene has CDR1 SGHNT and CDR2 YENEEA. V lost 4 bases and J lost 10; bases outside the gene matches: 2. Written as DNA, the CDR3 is TGTGCCAGCAGCTCAGGGGGCCGAGCTTTCTTT. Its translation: CASSSGGRAFF.

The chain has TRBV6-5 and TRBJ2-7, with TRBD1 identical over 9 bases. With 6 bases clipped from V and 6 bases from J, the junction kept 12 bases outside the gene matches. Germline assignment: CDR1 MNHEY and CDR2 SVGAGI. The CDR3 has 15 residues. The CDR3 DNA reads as TGTGCCAGCAGCTTATCCGGGACAGGGATTAGCGAGCAGTACTTC. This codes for CASSLSGTGISEQYF.

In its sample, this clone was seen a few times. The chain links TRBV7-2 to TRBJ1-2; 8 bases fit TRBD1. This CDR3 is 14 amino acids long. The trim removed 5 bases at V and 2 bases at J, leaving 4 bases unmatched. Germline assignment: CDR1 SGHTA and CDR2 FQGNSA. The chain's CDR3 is CASSVDRENYGYTF. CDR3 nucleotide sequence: TGTGCCAGCAGCGTGGACAGGGAGAACTATGGCTACACCTTC.

CDR3 residues: CASSSTVANYGYTF. Here the CDR3 DNA reads TGTGCCAGCAGTTCGACAGTTGCTAACTATGGCTACACCTTC. The chain couples TRBV27 to TRBJ1-2; tentatively, D is TRBD1 (5 bases). The CDR3 totals 14 residues. Per germline, CDR1 MNHEY and CDR2 SMNVEV (reference sequence). V was clipped by 4 bases and J by 0 bases, with 9 bases between them.

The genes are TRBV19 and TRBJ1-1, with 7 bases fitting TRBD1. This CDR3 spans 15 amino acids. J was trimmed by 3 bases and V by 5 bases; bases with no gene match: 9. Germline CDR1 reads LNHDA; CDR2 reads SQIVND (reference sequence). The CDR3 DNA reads TGTGCCAGTAGTCCCGACAGGGAAGAGGACACTGAAGCTTTCTTT. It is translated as CASSPDREEDTEAFF.

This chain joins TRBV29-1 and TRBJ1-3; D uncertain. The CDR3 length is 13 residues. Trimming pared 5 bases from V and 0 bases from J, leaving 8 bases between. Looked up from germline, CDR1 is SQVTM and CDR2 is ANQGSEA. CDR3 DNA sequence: TGCAGCGTTTTCGGGTACTCTGGAAACACCATATATTTT. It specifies CSVFGYSGNTIYF.

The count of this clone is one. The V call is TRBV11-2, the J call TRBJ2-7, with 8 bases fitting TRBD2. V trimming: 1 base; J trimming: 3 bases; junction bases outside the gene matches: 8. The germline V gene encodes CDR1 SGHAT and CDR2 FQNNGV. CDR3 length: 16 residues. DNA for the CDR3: TGTGCCAGCAGCTTAGGCCTAGCGGGTGTCCTCTACGAGCAGTACTTC. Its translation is CASSLGLAGVLYEQYF.